The TCR beta chain described here comes from a study of early T cells in non-severe SARS-CoV-2 infection. The length of the CDR3 is 17 residues. V was shortened by 6 bases and J by 4 bases, with 22 bases between the two germline ends. Germline values: CDR1 MDHEN, CDR2 SYDVKM. This clonotype appeared a single time. The conserved phenylalanine or tryptophan normally closing the CDR3 is absent here, so this likely arose from a read error. Individual cDNA molecules received unique molecular identifiers during library preparation. MiXCR was run by TCRdb on the 5' RACE reads, yielding one entry per CDR3 protein. Here the sample spans 25,000 to 30,000 distinct CDR3 sequences, 5% to 5.5% being singletons.

The sequence came from an adult who was a healthcare worker with PCR-confirmed SARS-CoV-2 infection or an uninfected control (not recorded which). What was sequenced was whole blood. This rearrangement joins TRBV28 to TRBJ1-5; no clear D. DNA for the CDR3: TGTGCCAGCAGCCGTACCGGGTTTCCCATTCGGAATCAGCCCCAGCATTAT. Its protein is CASSRTGFPIRNQPQHY.